Listed below are T cell receptor beta chains from one sample, sequenced in a study of T cell repertoires in cytomegalovirus infection. TCRdb re-called the reads with MiXCR, one entry per CDR3 protein. The table shows 400,000 or so distinct CDR3 sequences, with approximately 32% occurring only once. Source material: PBMCs. These receptors came from a human donor in good health (CMV status not recorded). Some clones in this sample may be carry-over from other donors' samples. Each CDR3 is given with its conserved first and last residue. Each record gives: J gene, D gene, V gene, clone size, CDR3 DNA, CDR3 protein. D genes are given only for firm matches. A row's size may be missing; if present it is once, few, many or a size class.

j_call: TRBJ2-1
d_call: TRBD2
v_call: TRBV6-5
clone_size: few
cdr3_nt: TGTGCCAGCAGCCCGCTTATAAGCGGGGGGGCCTACAATGAGCAGTTCTTC
cdr3_aa: CASSPLISGGAYNEQFF

j_call: TRBJ1-5
d_call: NA
v_call: TRBV30
clone_size: NA
cdr3_nt: TGTGCCTGGAGTGACCGTTTCCGAAATCAGCCCCAGCATTTT
cdr3_aa: CAWSDRFRNQPQHF

j_call: TRBJ2-2
d_call: NA
v_call: TRBV7-9
clone_size: NA
cdr3_nt: TGTGCCAGCGGGCCAGGGTTTAGCACCGGGGAGCTGTTTTTT
cdr3_aa: CASGPGFSTGELFF

j_call: TRBJ1-2
d_call: NA
v_call: TRBV6-8
clone_size: NA
cdr3_nt: TGTGCCAGCAGTCGCGTGAGCTATTGCTACACCTTC
cdr3_aa: CASSRVSYCYTF

j_call: TRBJ2-1
d_call: NA
v_call: TRBV6-2/TRBV6-3
clone_size: few
cdr3_nt: TGTGCCAGCAGTTACTCGATCGGACCCCGAGGGGTCAATGAGCAGTTCTTC
cdr3_aa: CASSYSIGPRGVNEQFF

j_call: TRBJ2-1
d_call: TRBD1
v_call: TRBV5-6
clone_size: NA
cdr3_nt: TGTGCCAGCAGCAAAAGGTCCCAGGGGGTTAATGAGCAGTTCTTC
cdr3_aa: CASSKRSQGVNEQFF

j_call: TRBJ1-1
d_call: NA
v_call: TRBV19
clone_size: NA
cdr3_nt: TGTGCCAGTAGTATAGATCAGGGCGAAGCTTTCTTT
cdr3_aa: CASSIDQGEAFF

j_call: TRBJ2-1
d_call: NA
v_call: TRBV19
clone_size: NA
cdr3_nt: TGTGCCAGTAGCCTCAGATCCGGGGACAATGAGCAGTTCTTC
cdr3_aa: CASSLRSGDNEQFF

j_call: TRBJ1-2
d_call: NA
v_call: TRBV29-1
clone_size: few
cdr3_nt: TGCAGCGTTGTAGGGAATTCGTATGGCTACACCTTC
cdr3_aa: CSVVGNSYGYTF

j_call: TRBJ1-4
d_call: NA
v_call: TRBV4-1
clone_size: NA
cdr3_nt: TGCGCCAGCAGCCAAGACAGGGGCTCATTTAATGAAAAACTGTTTTTT
cdr3_aa: CASSQDRGSFNEKLFF

j_call: TRBJ2-6
d_call: NA
v_call: TRBV12-3/TRBV12-4
clone_size: many
cdr3_nt: TGTGCCAGCAGTCTGACAGCCTCTGGGGCCAACGTCCTGACTTTC
cdr3_aa: CASSLTASGANVLTF

j_call: TRBJ2-7
d_call: TRBD1
v_call: TRBV11-2
clone_size: NA
cdr3_nt: TGTGCCAGCAGCTTAGAACCGGGGACAGCCTACGAGCAGTACTTC
cdr3_aa: CASSLEPGTAYEQYF

j_call: TRBJ2-3
d_call: NA
v_call: TRBV6-6
clone_size: once
cdr3_nt: TGTGCCAGCAGTTATCAGCCCGGCACAGATACGCAGTATTTT
cdr3_aa: CASSYQPGTDTQYF

j_call: TRBJ1-3
d_call: NA
v_call: TRBV27
clone_size: NA
cdr3_nt: TGTGCCAGCAGTTCTGGACCGCACGGCGGGAACACCATATATTTT
cdr3_aa: CASSSGPHGGNTIYF

j_call: TRBJ1-6
d_call: NA
v_call: TRBV28
clone_size: NA
cdr3_nt: TGTGCCAGCAGACCGACAGGAAGCTACTATAATTCACCCCTCCCCTTT
cdr3_aa: CASRPTGSYYNSPLPF

j_call: TRBJ2-1
d_call: TRBD2
v_call: TRBV7-2
clone_size: many
cdr3_nt: TGTGCCAGCAGCCTGACCGGGACTAGCGGTAATGAGCAGTTCTTC
cdr3_aa: CASSLTGTSGNEQFF

j_call: TRBJ1-2
d_call: TRBD1
v_call: TRBV29-1
clone_size: few
cdr3_nt: TGCAGCGTTGCAGGGGGTATTGATGGCTACACCTTC
cdr3_aa: CSVAGGIDGYTF

j_call: TRBJ2-1
d_call: NA
v_call: TRBV20-1
clone_size: few
cdr3_nt: TGCAGTGCTAGAGATACGTCAGGGATTACCTACAATGAGCAGTTCTTC
cdr3_aa: CSARDTSGITYNEQFF

j_call: TRBJ2-1
d_call: TRBD2
v_call: TRBV7-8
clone_size: many
cdr3_nt: TGTGCCAGCAGCTTAACTAGCGGGGGGGCATCTGAGCAGTTCTTC
cdr3_aa: CASSLTSGGASEQFF

j_call: TRBJ2-1
d_call: TRBD2
v_call: TRBV19
clone_size: few
cdr3_nt: TGTGCCAGTAGTATTTACGGGCAGCGGGGGACCTACAATGAGCAGTTCTTC
cdr3_aa: CASSIYGQRGTYNEQFF

j_call: TRBJ2-5
d_call: TRBD2
v_call: TRBV11-2
clone_size: NA
cdr3_nt: TGTGCCAGCAGCTCCGGGACTAGCGTTCCAGAGACCCAGTACTTC
cdr3_aa: CASSSGTSVPETQYF

j_call: TRBJ1-1
d_call: NA
v_call: TRBV12-3/TRBV12-4
clone_size: many
cdr3_nt: TGTGCCAGCAGTATCCTGGGACTGAACACTGAAGCTTTCTTT
cdr3_aa: CASSILGLNTEAFF

j_call: TRBJ1-6
d_call: TRBD1
v_call: TRBV7-6
clone_size: NA
cdr3_nt: TGTGCCAGCAGCTCCCTACAGGGGCAGAATTCACCCCTCCACTTT
cdr3_aa: CASSSLQGQNSPLHF

j_call: TRBJ1-5
d_call: NA
v_call: TRBV12-3/TRBV12-4
clone_size: many
cdr3_nt: TGTGCCAGCAGCAGCCGGGGGGAACAGCCCCAGCATTTT
cdr3_aa: CASSSRGEQPQHF

j_call: TRBJ2-7
d_call: NA
v_call: TRBV2
clone_size: NA
cdr3_nt: TGTGCCGGGGATTTTGGGGGACGCGAGCAGTACTTC
cdr3_aa: CAGDFGGREQYF

j_call: TRBJ2-7
d_call: NA
v_call: TRBV4-2
clone_size: NA
cdr3_nt: TGTGCCAGCAGCCAGGGTCCCCGAGACCTCGAGCAGTACTTC
cdr3_aa: CASSQGPRDLEQYF

j_call: TRBJ2-1
d_call: NA
v_call: TRBV4-1
clone_size: NA
cdr3_nt: TGCGCCAGCAGCCAAGGAGGGTGGGGCAATGAGCAGTTGTTC
cdr3_aa: CASSQGGWGNEQLF